This T cell receptor (beta chain) was observed in a study of blood T cells in healthy people across ages. Study details: Per two T cells, template switching captured roughly one barcoded beta molecule.

Turning to this clonotype: The antigen remains unidentified. The junction differs from germline at one of its ends, possibly a read error.

The germline V gene encodes CDR1 SGHRS and CDR2 YFSETQ. This CDR3 contains 17 residues. Study-level points and caveats: Diversity figures derived from one million T cells were judged to underestimate the true value.

Using a J-beta primer mix together with a sample-barcoded 5' primer, a second PCR was run for about 6 to 12 cycles. Unique molecular identifiers of 12 random nucleotides labeled each cDNA. TCRdb processed the 5' RACE reads anew with MiXCR; each CDR3 protein has one entry. The sample lists around 1,500,000 distinct CDR3 sequences, approximately 30% occurring once. Researchers collected approximately 9.9 milliliters of peripheral blood from every single donor. This sequence originates from a woman aged 25 to 39 in good health. This chain uses TRBV5-1 with TRBJ2-3; 16 bases agree with TRBD2. Sequenced input: blood. The CDR3 DNA reads TGCGCCGGCAGCTCGGGACTAGCGGGGGGGCGGGAAGATACGCAGTATTTT. As protein: CAGSSGLAGGREDTQYF.